The 25 T cell receptor beta chains in this list originate from one sample, sequenced in a study of T cell responses to AZD1222 COVID-19 vaccine. Here immunoSEQ multiplex PCR was the method, and the copy in TCRdb shows in-frame clones only, minus some. Altogether 99,000 or so clones are present, 75% to 90% being singletons, with the ten largest covering more than 8%. The sequencing used peripheral blood, collected on day 0 of AZD1222 vaccination. These receptors were taken from an adult in good health.

The chain couples TRBV3-1 (or the pseudogene TRBV3-2) to TRBJ1-1, with D unresolved. This CDR3 region has 13 residues. Trimming took off 0 bases at V and 3 bases at J, with 5 bases between the two ends. Germline CDR1 LGHDT, CDR2 YNNKEL (reference sequence). CDR3 sequence: CASSQDGDTEAFF. The CDR3, as DNA: TGTGCCAGCAGCCAAGATGGGGACACTGAAGCTTTCTTT.

The chain carries TRBV7-8 and TRBJ2-7; TRBD1 matches at 9 bases. The CDR3 totals 13 residues. Germline V gene lookup returns CDR1 SGHVS and CDR2 FQNEAQ. The trim removed 6 bases at V and 3 bases at J, leaving 3 bases unmatched. The CDR3 DNA reads TGTGCCAGCAGTAAGGACAGGGGCTACGAGCAGTACTTC. It translates to CASSKDRGYEQYF.

The chain combines TRBV29-1 with TRBJ2-2, with D possibly matching TRBD1 (5 bases). V was clipped by 4 bases and J by 0 bases, with 9 bases between them. The germline gives CDR1 SQVTM, CDR2 ANQGSEA. This CDR3 spans 14 amino acids. CDR3 sequence (DNA): TGCAGCGTTGCGGACACCCCGAACACCGGGGAGCTGTTTTTT. Translated, it gives CSVADTPNTGELFF.

This clone has just a few counts. The rearrangement joins TRBV3-1 (or the pseudogene TRBV3-2) to TRBJ2-2; D ambiguous. Deletions cut 0 bases from V and 5 bases from J, with 10 bases between. Germline CDR1 reads LGHDT; CDR2 reads YNNKEL (reference sequence). This CDR3 has 15 residues. DNA for the CDR3: TGTGCCAGCAGCCAAGATTACTTTAGTACCGGGGAGCTGTTTTTT. Protein product: CASSQDYFSTGELFF.

The chain links TRBV4-2 to TRBJ2-7, with D tentatively TRBD1 (6 bases). This CDR3 spans 15 amino acids. V was shortened by 0 bases and J by 2 bases, with 11 bases between the two germline ends. In germline, CDR1 is LGHNA, CDR2 YNFKEQ. The CDR3 region has the DNA TGTGCCAGCAGCCAAGAAGTTACAGGGACCTACGAGCAGTACTTC. Translated: CASSQEVTGTYEQYF.

This clone appeared a few times. The rearrangement uses TRBV28 and TRBJ2-7; D is possibly TRBD1 (5 bases). Per the germline V gene, CDR1 is MDHEN and CDR2 is SYDVKM. The CDR3 runs to 13 residues. Trimming took off 6 bases at V and 9 bases at J, with 18 bases between the two ends. CDR3 in amino acids: CASSVNQGRVQYF. The CDR3, as DNA: TGTGCCAGCAGCGTAAATCAGGGTAGGGTGCAGTACTTC.

The chain has TRBV25-1 and TRBJ1-6; 9 positions agree with TRBD1. This CDR3 contains 14 residues. V dropped 3 bases and J dropped 7; count of bases not matched to a gene: 1. Germline V gene data show CDR1 as MGHDK and CDR2 as SYGVNS. Written as DNA, the CDR3 is TGTGCCAGCAGTGAGGGACAGGGAAATTCACCCCTCCACTTT. Its translation is CASSEGQGNSPLHF.

This clone was seen a single time. This rearrangement joins TRBV19 to TRBJ1-5; 7 nucleotides match TRBD1. The germline V gene has CDR1 LNHDA and CDR2 SQIVND (reference sequence). The CDR3 is 14 amino acids. The J segment lost 1 base and the V segment lost 4 bases, leaving 1 base of the junction unmatched. The CDR3 DNA is TGTGCCAGTAGTAAGACAGGGAGCAATCAGCCCCAGCATTTT. Amino acid sequence: CASSKTGSNQPQHF.

This clone was counted a single time. The V call is TRBV9, the J call TRBJ1-2, with D tentatively TRBD1 (5 bases). Germline-derived CDR1 and CDR2 are SGDLS and YYNGEE. The CDR3 has 15 residues. V lost 0 bases to trimming and J lost 4 bases, with 13 bases between them. CDR3 DNA: TGTGCCAGCAGCGTAGGGGACTGGACGGTCTATGGCTACACCTTC. Translating it yields CASSVGDWTVYGYTF.

This chain uses TRBV4-1 with TRBJ1-1, with D possibly TRBD1 on 6 matching bases. The CDR3 is 14 amino acids. The ends were cut back, 6 bases at V and 1 base at J, with 12 bases in the middle. CDR1 and CDR2 (germline): MGHRA, YSYEKL. CDR3 nucleotides: TGCGCCAGCAGAGGGACACTTAAGAACACTGAAGCTTTCTTT. Translating gives CASRGTLKNTEAFF.

J is TRBJ2-2 and V is TRBV5-6; D uncertain. CDR3 size: 15 residues. V was trimmed by 4 bases and J by 0 bases, leaving 10 bases between them. Germline-derived CDR1 and CDR2 are SGHDT and YYEEEE. The CDR3 DNA reads as TGTGCCAGCAGCATGTTTACGGCGAACACCGGGGAGCTGTTTTTT. Its protein product is CASSMFTANTGELFF. Complete variable domain (other parts from reference TRBV5-6 and TRBJ2-2): DAGVTQSPTHLIKTRGQQVTLRCSPKSGHDTVSWYQQALGQGPQFIFQYYEEEERQRGNFPDRFSGHQFPNYSSELNVNALLLGDSALYLCASSMFTANTGELFFGEGSRLTVL.

The chain is built from TRBV6-4 and TRBJ2-1; D call uncertain. CDR1 is MRHNA and CDR2 is SNTAGT in the germline V gene. V was shortened by 2 bases and J by 6 bases, with 14 bases between the two germline ends. The CDR3 length is 15 residues. CDR3: CASSDGPLRINEQFF. CDR3 sequence (DNA): TGTGCCAGCAGTGACGGACCCTTGCGAATCAATGAGCAGTTCTTC.

This chain links TRBV5-6 with TRBJ1-6; 8 nucleotides match TRBD1. Germline V gene sequence: CDR1 SGHDT, CDR2 YYEEEE. The CDR3 is made up of 14 amino acids. V was clipped by 4 bases and J by 6 bases; unmatched bases: 3. CDR3 sequence (DNA): TGTGCCAGCAGCCCCGACAGGGGTAATTCACCCCTCCACTTT. Protein sequence: CASSPDRGNSPLHF.

The chain couples TRBV19 to TRBJ2-7; TRBD2 agrees at 7 bases. This CDR3 comprises 16 residues. V shed 3 bases, J shed 2 bases, and the junction held 10 bases outside the gene matches. Germline lookup yields CDR1 LNHDA and CDR2 SQIVND (reference sequence). The CDR3 here is CASSIGLGGSPYEQYF. The CDR3 DNA follows: TGTGCCAGTAGTATTGGATTGGGAGGGTCCCCCTACGAGCAGTACTTC. The variable domain in full, with the rest retrieved from reference TRBV19 and TRBJ2-7, is DGGITQSPKYLFRKEGQNVTLSCEQNLNHDAMYWYRQDPGQGLRLIYYSQIVNDFQKGDIAEGYSVSREKKESFPLTVTSAQKNPTAFYLCASSIGLGGSPYEQYFGPGTRLTVT.

The chain employs TRBV13 and TRBJ1-6; D possibly corresponds to TRBD1 (5 bases). The ends were cut back, 5 bases at V and 0 bases at J, with 11 bases in the middle. The CDR3 runs 16 residues. Germline loops: CDR1 PRHDT, CDR2 FYEKMQ (reference sequence). The CDR3 coding sequence is TGTGCCAGCAGCCCCGGGGGGAGCTCCTATAATTCACCCCTCCACTTT. It specifies CASSPGGSSYNSPLHF.

The chain links TRBV19 to TRBJ1-5, with a weak D call TRBD1 (5 bases). In germline, CDR1 is LNHDA, CDR2 SQIVND (reference sequence). The CDR3 is 15 amino acids. Trimming stripped 2 bases from V and 7 bases from J, with 15 bases between. The CDR3 is CASSISKGTRQPQHF. DNA of the CDR3: TGTGCCAGTAGTATATCGAAGGGGACGAGGCAGCCCCAGCATTTT.

The chain joins TRBV3-1 (or the pseudogene TRBV3-2) to TRBJ2-7; D is undetermined. CDR1 and CDR2 from the germline V gene are LGHDT and YNNKEL (reference sequence). V lost 6 bases and J 6 bases, leaving 12 bases between the germline ends. The CDR3 runs to 12 residues. CDR3 DNA: TGTGCCAGCAGTTTCAGAGCCGGCGAGCAGTACTTC. Protein: CASSFRAGEQYF.

This clone was picked up one time. This chain uses TRBV24-1 with TRBJ1-5; 9 bases are a match to TRBD1. This CDR3 has 16 amino acids. The germline V gene has CDR1 KGHDR and CDR2 SFDVKD. The junction had 9 bases not matched to a gene; V was cut back by 6 bases and J by 4 bases. The CDR3 coding sequence is TGTGCCACCAGTCACGGACAGGGGCCGGGGAATCAGCCCCAGCATTTT. Translating gives CATSHGQGPGNQPQHF.

V gene TRBV27 combines with J gene TRBJ2-2; D is ambiguous. With 5 bases removed from V and 0 bases from J, the gap between germline ends came to 10 bases. The length of the CDR3 is 15 residues. Germline assignment: CDR1 MNHEY and CDR2 SMNVEV (reference sequence). DNA of the CDR3: TGTGCCAGCAGTCCGGCGGCCCCGAACACCGGGGAGCTGTTTTTT. It yields the protein CASSPAAPNTGELFF.

This chain links TRBV28 with TRBJ2-7; 8 positions agree with TRBD2. The CDR3 spans 15 residues. The germline CDR1 and CDR2 sequences are MDHEN and SYDVKM. Trimming removed 6 bases from V and 1 base from J; junction bases left unmatched: 8. This CDR3 is CASSPGGGRSYEQYF. In DNA, the CDR3 is TGTGCCAGCAGCCCCGGCGGGGGGCGATCCTACGAGCAGTACTTC.

The chain links TRBV7-2 to TRBJ1-2, with 9 bases matching TRBD1. The CDR3 sequence is 15 residues long. Germline lookup yields CDR1 SGHTA and CDR2 FQGNSA. J was trimmed by 5 bases and V by 4 bases; bases with no gene match: 8. CDR3: CASSWPGQGHYGYTF. CDR3 nucleotide sequence: TGTGCCAGCAGCTGGCCGGGACAGGGTCATTATGGCTACACCTTC. Together with reference TRBV7-2 and TRBJ1-2, the CDR3 gives the full variable domain: GAGVSQSPSNKVTEKGKDVELRCDPISGHTALYWYRQSLGQGLEFLIYFQGNSAPDKSGLPSDRFSAERTGGSVSTLTIQRTQQEDSAVYLCASSWPGQGHYGYTFGSGTRLTVV.

This clone was observed a handful of times. The chain is built from TRBV5-6 and TRBJ1-2, with D unresolved. The CDR3 has 12 amino acids. Germline V CDR1 and CDR2: SGHDT, YYEEEE. The V end lost 0 bases, the J end lost 8 bases, and 8 bases lay between the germline ends. The chain's CDR3 is CASSLAGYGYTF. In nucleotides, the CDR3 is TGTGCCAGCAGCTTGGCCGGGTACGGCTACACCTTC.

This clone is labeled medium-sized. The chain's CDR3 is CASSERSQNEQYF. Written as DNA, the CDR3 is TGTGCCAGTAGTGAGAGATCTCAAAACGAGCAGTACTTC. The V call is TRBV19, the J call TRBJ2-7; D call uncertain. The CDR3 extends over 13 amino acids. Trimming took off 5 bases at V and 5 bases at J, with 13 bases between the two ends. Per germline, CDR1 LNHDA and CDR2 SQIVND (reference sequence).

J is TRBJ1-1 and V is TRBV7-3; TRBD1 matches at 7 bases. V shed 5 bases, J shed 6 bases, and the junction held 12 bases outside the gene matches. The CDR3 contains 15 residues. Germline values: CDR1 SGHTA, CDR2 FQGTGA. CDR3 DNA: TGTGCCAGCAGCATCACAGGGGATCGGTTGGCTGAAGCTTTCTTT. Residues: CASSITGDRLAEAFF. The complete variable domain, with remaining parts taken from reference TRBV7-3 and TRBJ1-1, reads GAGVSQTPSNKVTEKGKYVELRCDPISGHTALYWYRQSLGQGPEFLIYFQGTGAADDSGLPNDRFFAVRPEGSVSTLKIQRTERGDSAVYLCASSITGDRLAEAFFGQGTRLTVV.

The gene calls are TRBV3-1 (or the pseudogene TRBV3-2) and TRBJ2-5; maybe TRBD1 (5 bases). Trimming left V 3 bases short and J 5 bases short, with 10 bases between. Germline values: CDR1 LGHDT, CDR2 YNNKEL (reference sequence). The CDR3 spans 13 residues. As DNA, the CDR3 is TGTGCCAGCAGCCATCAGGGCCCGGAGACCCAGTACTTC. This codes for CASSHQGPETQYF.